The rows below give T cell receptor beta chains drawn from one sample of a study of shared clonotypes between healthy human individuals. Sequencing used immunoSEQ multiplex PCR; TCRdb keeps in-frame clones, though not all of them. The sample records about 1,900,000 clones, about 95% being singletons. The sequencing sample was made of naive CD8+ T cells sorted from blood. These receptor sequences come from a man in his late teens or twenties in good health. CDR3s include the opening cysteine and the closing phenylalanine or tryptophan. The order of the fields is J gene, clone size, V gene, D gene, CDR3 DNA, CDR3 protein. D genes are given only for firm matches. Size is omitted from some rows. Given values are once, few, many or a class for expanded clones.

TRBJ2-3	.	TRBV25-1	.	TGTGCCAGCAGTGAATACGTATCAAGCACAGATACGCAGTATTTT	CASSEYVSSTDTQYF
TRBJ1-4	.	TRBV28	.	TGTGCCAGCAGTTTCCAGGGTGAGGAAAAACTGTTTTTT	CASSFQGEEKLFF
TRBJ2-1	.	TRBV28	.	TGTGCCAGCAGTTTTGGGGCGGGGGCCCTAAATGAGCAGTTCTTC	CASSFGAGALNEQFF
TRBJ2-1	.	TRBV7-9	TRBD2	TGTGCCAGCAGCTCTCCCGGGACTAGCGGGGGGTCCTCCTACAATGAGCAGTTCTTC	CASSSPGTSGGSSYNEQFF
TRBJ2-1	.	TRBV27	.	TGTGCCAGCAGTTTACGAGGCCACAATGAGCAGTTCTTC	CASSLRGHNEQFF
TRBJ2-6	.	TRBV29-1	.	TGCAGCGTGAGAGAACTCTCTGGGGCCAACGTCCTGACTTTC	CSVRELSGANVLTF
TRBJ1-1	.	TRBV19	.	TGTGCCAGTAGTATTTCGTACGTACCCATGAACACTGAAGCTTTCTTT	CASSISYVPMNTEAFF
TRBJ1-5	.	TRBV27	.	TGTGCCAGCAGCGTCGACAGGTACTTCAATCAGCCCCAGCATTTT	CASSVDRYFNQPQHF
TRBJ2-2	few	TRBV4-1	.	TGCGCCAGCAGCCAAGGTCCCGGGGAGCTGTTTTTT	CASSQGPGELFF
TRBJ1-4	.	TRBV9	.	TGTGCCAGCAGCGCCTGGGGGATGGGGAATGAAAAACTGTTTTTT	CASSAWGMGNEKLFF
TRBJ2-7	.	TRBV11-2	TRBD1	TGTGCCAGCAGCTTAGATGCCGGGACAGGGAGCTACGAGCAGTACTTC	CASSLDAGTGSYEQYF
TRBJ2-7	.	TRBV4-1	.	TGCGCCAGCAGCCAAGTTCCGGGCCACGAGCAGTACTTC	CASSQVPGHEQYF
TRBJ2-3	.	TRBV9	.	TGTGCCAGCAGCGTAGATCAGCTAGTAATAGCAGATACGCAGTATTTT	CASSVDQLVIADTQYF
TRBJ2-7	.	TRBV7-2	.	TGTGCCAGCAGCTTAGGTATGGCGGCGGCCGTATACGAGCAGTACTTC	CASSLGMAAAVYEQYF
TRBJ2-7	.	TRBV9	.	TGTGCCAGCAGCCCAGAGGGGCATCCCTACGAGCAGTACTTC	CASSPEGHPYEQYF
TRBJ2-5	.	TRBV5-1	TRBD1	TGCGCCAGCAGCGGTTTAACACAGGGGGCGTCGGGGTACCAAGAGACCCAGTACTTC	CASSGLTQGASGYQETQYF
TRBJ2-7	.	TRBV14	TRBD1	TGTGCCAGCAGCCGTGGACAGGGGTTGCCCGAGCAGTACTTC	CASSRGQGLPEQYF
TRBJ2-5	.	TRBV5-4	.	TGTGCCAGCAGCCCCTCCGGGGAGACCCAGTACTTC	CASSPSGETQYF
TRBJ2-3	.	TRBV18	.	TGTGCCAGCTCACCTTCCGCATCAGATACGCAGTATTTT	CASSPSASDTQYF
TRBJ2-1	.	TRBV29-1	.	TGCAGCGGCGGACTAAGCAATGAGCAGTTCTTC	CSGGLSNEQFF
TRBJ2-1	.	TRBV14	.	TGTGCCAGCAGCCAAGTCGTCGTCAATGAGCAGTTCTTC	CASSQVVVNEQFF
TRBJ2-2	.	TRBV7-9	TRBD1	TGTGCCAGTACAACCGGGACAGGGGCTCCCGGGGAGCTGTTTTTT	CASTTGTGAPGELFF
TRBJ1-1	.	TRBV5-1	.	TGCGCCAGCAGCTTGGGGCAGGGACCTGAAGCTTTCTTT	CASSLGQGPEAFF
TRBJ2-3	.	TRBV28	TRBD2	TGTGCCAGCAGCCCTGGACTAGTGCCAGATACGCAGTATTTT	CASSPGLVPDTQYF
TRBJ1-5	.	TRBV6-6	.	TGTGCCAGCACCCAGGAGGAGTCAAGTTGGGCCCAGCATTTT	CASTQEESSWAQHF
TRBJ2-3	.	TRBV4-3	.	TGCGCCAGCAGCCCGCGAGTATTTCTGTCACCTCCGAGGACAGATACGCAGTATTTT	CASSPRVFLSPPRTDTQYF
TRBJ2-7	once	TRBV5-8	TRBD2	TGTGCCAGCAGCTTGAGGCTAGCGGGGGAGGGCGAGCAGTACTTC	CASSLRLAGEGEQYF
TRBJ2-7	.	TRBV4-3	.	TGCGCCAGCAGCCAACTACAGGGAAGCGAGCAGTACTTC	CASSQLQGSEQYF
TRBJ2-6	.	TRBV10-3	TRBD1	TGTGCCATCAACGACAGGGCTGGGGCCAACGTCCTGACTTTC	CAINDRAGANVLTF
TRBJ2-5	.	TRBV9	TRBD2	TGTGCCAGCAGCGTAGGTAGCGGGGGGGCGGAGACCCAGTACTTC	CASSVGSGGAETQYF
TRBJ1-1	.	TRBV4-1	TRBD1	TGCGCCAGCAGTTTTGGACAGGGCGGCACTGAAGCTTTCTTT	CASSFGQGGTEAFF
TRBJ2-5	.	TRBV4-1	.	TGCGCCAGCAGCCAAGTAGGCCCCTTAACCCAAGAGACCCAGTACTTC	CASSQVGPLTQETQYF
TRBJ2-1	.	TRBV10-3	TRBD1	TGTGCCATGGGACAGGGGAATTACAATGAGCAGTTCTTC	CAMGQGNYNEQFF
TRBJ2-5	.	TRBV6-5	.	TGTGCCAGCAGTTCCCCCCTGCAAGAGACCCAGTACTTC	CASSSPLQETQYF
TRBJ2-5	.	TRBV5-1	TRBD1	TGCGCCAGCAGCTTTGGTGACAGGGGTGGGGAGACCCAGTACTTC	CASSFGDRGGETQYF
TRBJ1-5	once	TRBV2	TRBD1	TGTGCCAGCAGTGAGGGACAGGTTCTCAATCAGCCCCAGCATTTT	CASSEGQVLNQPQHF
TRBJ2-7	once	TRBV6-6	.	TGTGCCAGCAGTGGCGGGACCTACGAGCAGTACTTC	CASSGGTYEQYF
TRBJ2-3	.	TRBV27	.	TGTGCCAGCAGTTTGATTCCGGACGGCGCCGATACGCAGTATTTT	CASSLIPDGADTQYF
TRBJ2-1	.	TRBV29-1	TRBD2	TGCAGCGTCCCGAGGGTAGGACTAGCTGTACCCAATGAGCAGTTCTTC	CSVPRVGLAVPNEQFF
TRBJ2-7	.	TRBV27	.	TGTGCCAGCAGTACCGGTGGTTCCGTCAACGAGCAGTACTTC	CASSTGGSVNEQYF
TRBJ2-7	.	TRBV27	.	TGTGCCAGCAGTTTATGGGACAGCGGGGACGAGCAGTACTTC	CASSLWDSGDEQYF
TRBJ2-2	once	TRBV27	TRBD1	TGTGCCAGCAGTTTACAACAGGGGGCCGGGGAGCTGTTTTTT	CASSLQQGAGELFF
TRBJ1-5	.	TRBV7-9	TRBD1	TGTGCCAGCAGCTTAGTGGGACAGGGGGCGGTCAATCAGCCCCAGCATTTT	CASSLVGQGAVNQPQHF
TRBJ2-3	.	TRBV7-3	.	TGTGCCAGCAGCTTATGGTGGGGCCGGAGCACAGATACGCAGTATTTT	CASSLWWGRSTDTQYF
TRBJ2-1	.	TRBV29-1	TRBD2	TGCAGCGTAAATCCCCTAGCGGCCTTCTACAATGAGCAGTTCTTC	CSVNPLAAFYNEQFF
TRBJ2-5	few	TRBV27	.	TGTGCCAGCAGTTCACAAGAGACCCAGTACTTC	CASSSQETQYF
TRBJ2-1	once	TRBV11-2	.	TGTGCCAGCAGCTTAAGTGTCAGTTCGAGCTCCTACAATGAGCAGTTCTTC	CASSLSVSSSSYNEQFF